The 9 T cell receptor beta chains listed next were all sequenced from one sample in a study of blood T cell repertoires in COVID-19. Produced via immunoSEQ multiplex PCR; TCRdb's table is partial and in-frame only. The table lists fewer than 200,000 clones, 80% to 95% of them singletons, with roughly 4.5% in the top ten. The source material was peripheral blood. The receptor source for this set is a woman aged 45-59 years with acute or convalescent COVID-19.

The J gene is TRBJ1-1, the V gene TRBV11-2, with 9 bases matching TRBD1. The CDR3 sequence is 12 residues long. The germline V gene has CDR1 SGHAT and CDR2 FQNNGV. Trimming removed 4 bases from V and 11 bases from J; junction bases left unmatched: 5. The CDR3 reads CASSSLQGAAFF. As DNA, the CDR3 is TGTGCCAGCAGCTCCTTACAGGGGGCCGCTTTCTTT.

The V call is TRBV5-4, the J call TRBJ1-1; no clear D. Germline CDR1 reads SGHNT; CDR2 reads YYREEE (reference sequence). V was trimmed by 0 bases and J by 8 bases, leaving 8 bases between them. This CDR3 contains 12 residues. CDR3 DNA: TGTGCCAGCAGCTTGGACCAGTTCGAAGCTTTCTTT. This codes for CASSLDQFEAFF.

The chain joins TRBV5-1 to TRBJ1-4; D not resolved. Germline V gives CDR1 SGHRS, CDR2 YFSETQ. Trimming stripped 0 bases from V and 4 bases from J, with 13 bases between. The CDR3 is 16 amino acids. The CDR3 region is CASSLDGFGVNEKLFF. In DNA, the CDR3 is TGCGCCAGCAGCTTGGATGGGTTCGGGGTTAATGAAAAACTGTTTTTT.

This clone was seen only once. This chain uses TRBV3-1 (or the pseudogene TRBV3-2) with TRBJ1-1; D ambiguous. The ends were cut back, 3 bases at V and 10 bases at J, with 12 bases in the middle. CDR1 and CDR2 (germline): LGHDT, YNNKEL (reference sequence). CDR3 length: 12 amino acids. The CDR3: CASSQSGRGAFF. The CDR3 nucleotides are TGTGCCAGCAGCCAGTCGGGGAGAGGAGCTTTCTTT.

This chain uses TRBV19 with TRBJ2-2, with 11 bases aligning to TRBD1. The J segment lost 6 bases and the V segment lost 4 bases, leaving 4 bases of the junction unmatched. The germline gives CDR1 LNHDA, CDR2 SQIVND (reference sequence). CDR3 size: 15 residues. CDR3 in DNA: TGTGCCAGTAGTAGTGGGGGACAGGGGGCCGGGGAGCTGTTTTTT. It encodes CASSSGGQGAGELFF.

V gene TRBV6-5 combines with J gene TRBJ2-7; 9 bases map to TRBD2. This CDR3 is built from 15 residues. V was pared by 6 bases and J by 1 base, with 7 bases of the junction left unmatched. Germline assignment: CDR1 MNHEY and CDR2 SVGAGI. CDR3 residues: CASSPRTSVSYEQYF. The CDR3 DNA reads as TGTGCCAGCAGCCCCCGGACTAGCGTTTCCTACGAGCAGTACTTC.

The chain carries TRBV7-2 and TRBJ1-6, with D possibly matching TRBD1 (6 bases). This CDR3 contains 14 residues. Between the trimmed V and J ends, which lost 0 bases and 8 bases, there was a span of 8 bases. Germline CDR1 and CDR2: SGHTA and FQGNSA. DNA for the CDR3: TGTGCCAGCAGCTTAGCGGCAGGGGATTCACCCCTCCACTTT. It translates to CASSLAAGDSPLHF.

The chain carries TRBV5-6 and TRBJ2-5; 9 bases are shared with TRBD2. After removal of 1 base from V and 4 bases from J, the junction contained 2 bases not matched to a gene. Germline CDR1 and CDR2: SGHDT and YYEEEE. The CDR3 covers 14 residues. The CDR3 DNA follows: TGTGCCAGCAGCTTGATTAGCGGGGGAGAGACCCAGTACTTC. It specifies CASSLISGGETQYF.

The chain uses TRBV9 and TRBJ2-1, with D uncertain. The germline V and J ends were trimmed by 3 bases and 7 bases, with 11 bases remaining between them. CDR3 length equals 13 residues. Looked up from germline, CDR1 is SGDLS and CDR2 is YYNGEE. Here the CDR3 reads CASSEQSWNEQFF. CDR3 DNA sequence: TGTGCCAGCAGCGAACAGTCGTGGAATGAGCAGTTCTTC.